What follows is one T cell receptor beta chain and its context. Its antigen remains undetermined. Nothing much larger sits one base from this clone, and base qualities are not available. The sequencer was an Illumina HiSeq 1500. The public reads were reanalyzed by TCRdb: fastp trimming at Q25, MiXCR alignment, in-frame beta chains only. Each CDR3 protein appears once, grouped with its most common genes and DNA. This sample comprises 480,000 or so distinct CDR3 sequences, 10% to 12% of them detected only once. 10% of the sample is in the top ten clones. This specimen belongs to a study of T cell repertoires in cytomegalovirus infection (dated by TCRdb to the late 2010s). With regard to the full study: Donor HLA type was relevant to the analysis, as public TCR beta signatures indicated carriage of CMV infection together with the matching HLA type. The investigation overall reported the following: In both this cohort and an independent cohort of more than 350 donors, the cumulative frequency of public TCR beta family members distinguished carriers of CMV infection plus the relevant HLA type. The ex vivo response was dominated by HLA-C-restricted CMV-specific TCR beta clonotypes, and the single most frequent clonotype in two of eight donors was supplied by these HLA-C-restricted clonotypes.

The sequencing sample was made of PBMCs. The TCR was taken from a human donor in good health (CMV status not recorded). Some clones in this sample may be carry-over from other donors' samples.

The CDR3 loop reads CASSYGTGGSYEQYF. Here is the DNA: TGTGCCAGCAGTTACGGTACGGGAGGTTCCTACGAGCAGTACTTC. The sequence links TRBV6-5 to TRBJ2-7, with 7 bases matching TRBD2. Reading the germline V gene gives CDR1 MNHEY and CDR2 SVGAGI. The V end gives up 2 bases and the J end 1 base, leaving 5 bases in the junction not matched to a gene. The CDR3 holds 15 amino acids from the cysteine to the phenylalanine. The read is trimmed to its CDR3 DNA, 45 bases read in frame from base 1.